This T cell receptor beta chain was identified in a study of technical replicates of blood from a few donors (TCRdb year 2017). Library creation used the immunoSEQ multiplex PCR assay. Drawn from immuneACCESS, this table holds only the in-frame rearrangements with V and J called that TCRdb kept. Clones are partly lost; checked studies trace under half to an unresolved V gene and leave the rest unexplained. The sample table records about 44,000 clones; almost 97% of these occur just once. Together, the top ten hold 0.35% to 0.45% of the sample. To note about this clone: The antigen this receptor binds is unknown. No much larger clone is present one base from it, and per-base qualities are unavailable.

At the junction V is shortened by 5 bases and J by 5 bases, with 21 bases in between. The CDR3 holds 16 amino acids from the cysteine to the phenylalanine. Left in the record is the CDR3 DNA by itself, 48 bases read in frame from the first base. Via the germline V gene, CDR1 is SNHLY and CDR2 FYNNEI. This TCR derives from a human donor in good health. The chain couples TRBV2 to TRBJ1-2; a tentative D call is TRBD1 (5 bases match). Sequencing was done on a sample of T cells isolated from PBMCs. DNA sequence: TGTGCCAGCAGTCTTAGAGACAGCAACTCCCCTTATGGCTACACCTTC. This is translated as CASSLRDSNSPYGYTF. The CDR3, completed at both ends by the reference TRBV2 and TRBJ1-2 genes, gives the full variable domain EPEVTQTPSHQVTQMGQEVILRCVPISNHLYFYWYRQILGQKVEFLVSFYNNEISEKSEIFDDQFSVERPDGSNFTLKIRSTKLEDSAMYFCASSLRDSNSPYGYTFGSGTRLTVV.